One TCR beta chain is described in this entry. No antigen is known for it. The data were obtained in a study of CXCR3-negative and CXCR3-positive naive CD8 T cells. Looking at the study overall: Each library gave roughly 1.4 +/- 0.3 million of around 140 million TRB reads.

General study points: CXCR3-negative naive cells had less hydrophobic TRB CDR3s than did CXCR3-positive naive cells. Cryopreservation partially lowered CXCR3 expression, so most assays used fresh PBMCs. Naive cells, whether CXCR3-negative or CXCR3-positive, had similar TRBV-TRBJ usage, while memory cells differed.

CDR1 MGHDK and CDR2 SYGVNS come from the germline V gene. The CDR3 loop spans 13 amino acids. UMI-tagged TRB cDNA libraries were built via 5' RACE. TCRdb re-analyzed the 5' RACE reads; it lists each CDR3 protein once, without DNA. The sample spans about 6,900 distinct CDR3 sequences; the ten largest clones claim approximately 1.5%. The chain joins TRBV25-1 to TRBJ2-5. Sequenced input: naive CXCR3+ CD8+ T cells from blood. Indicated subset: CD45RO-CCR7+CD27+CD95- naive CD8+ T cells expressing CXCR3 (TNR3+). This receptor was identified in a human donor in good health. Some clones in this sample may be carry-over from other donors' samples. CDR3 loop: CASSEIYQETQYF.